The rows below give T cell receptor beta chains drawn from one sample of a study of human T cells and chemical hapten exposure. MiXCR, applied by TCRdb to the RACE reads, yields one record per CDR3 protein. The profile shows more than 100,000 distinct CDR3 sequences, roughly 12% of them singletons. Material: whole blood, obtained in connection with sensitization to the hapten diphenylcyclopropenone (DPC). These receptor sequences come from a woman between 18 and 30 years old with alopecia areata. Some clones in this sample may be carry-over from other donors' samples. The CDR3 runs from the conserved cysteine through the conserved F or W. The D gene is left open where the match is weak. Size tells how often a clone was seen (once, few, many) or the class of an expanded clone, and some rows leave it out.

v_call	d_call	j_call	clone_size	cdr3_nt	cdr3_aa
TRBV2	-	TRBJ2-3	few	TGTGCCAGCAGTGAATCGTGGAGCACAGATACGCAGTATTTT	CASSESWSTDTQYF
TRBV5-5	TRBD1	TRBJ2-7	few	TGTGCCAGCAGCCCAGCCGGACAGGGGGCCTACGAGCAGTACTTC	CASSPAGQGAYEQYF
TRBV5-1	TRBD2	TRBJ2-1	few	TGCGCCAGCAGCCCCGGGGGGGCCGGCTTCTACAATGAGCAGTTCTTC	CASSPGGAGFYNEQFF
TRBV3-1	-	TRBJ1-2	few	TGTGCCAGCAGCCAAGGGAGCCGGGGCCTATCGCGGGGCTACACCTTC	CASSQGSRGLSRGYTF
TRBV5-1	TRBD2	TRBJ2-1	-	TGCGCCAGCAGCCTGAGCGGGGGTTCTAATGAGCAGTTCTTC	CASSLSGGSNEQFF
TRBV6-2/TRBV6-3	-	TRBJ1-5	many	TGTGCCAGCAGTTCCTTTGACCGACAGAATCAGCCCCAGCATTTT	CASSSFDRQNQPQHF
TRBV18	TRBD1	TRBJ1-6	many	TGTGCCAGCTCGCCGACAGGGAATAATTCACCCCTCCACTTT	CASSPTGNNSPLHF
TRBV4-1	-	TRBJ2-1	-	TGCGCCAGCAGCCAAGAGCGGCTAGCAGCTCACAATGAGCAGTTCTTC	CASSQERLAAHNEQFF
TRBV6-2/TRBV6-3	TRBD2	TRBJ2-7	many	TGTGCCAGCAGTGGGAGGGAGGACTCCTACGAGCAGTACTTC	CASSGREDSYEQYF
TRBV11-2	TRBD1	TRBJ2-7	many	TGTGCCAGCAGCTCCCTCGGGACAGCCGTCTCCTACGAGCAGTACTTC	CASSSLGTAVSYEQYF
TRBV4-2	-	TRBJ2-1	few	TGTGCCAGCAGCCAAGGTCCGGGGGCGGGGGCGCTATACAATGAGCAGTTCTTC	CASSQGPGAGALYNEQFF
TRBV27	-	TRBJ2-7	many	TGTGCCAGCAGTTTAAGACACGGCTACGAGCAGTACTTC	CASSLRHGYEQYF
TRBV6-1	-	TRBJ1-5	few	TGTGCCAGCAGTGCGACAGGAATAATGAATCAGCCCCAGCATTTT	CASSATGIMNQPQHF
TRBV6-6	-	TRBJ2-3	many	TGTGCCAGCAGTTACTCTAATACGCAGTATTTT	CASSYSNTQYF
TRBV28	TRBD1	TRBJ2-3	few	TGTGCCAGCAGCTCAGGGGGCTCTAGCACAGATACGCAGTATTTT	CASSSGGSSTDTQYF
TRBV29-1	-	TRBJ1-3	many	TGCAGCGCCCGGGACGGCTCTGGAAACACCATATATTTT	CSARDGSGNTIYF
TRBV6-6	-	TRBJ2-2	few	TGTGCCAGCAGTTACCCAAGCCCCGGGGAGCTGTTTTTT	CASSYPSPGELFF
TRBV5-1	TRBD2	TRBJ2-1	many	TGCGCCAGCAGCTTGGCCGCGGGGGGCCCCTACAATGAGCAGTTCTTC	CASSLAAGGPYNEQFF
TRBV6-2/TRBV6-3	-	TRBJ2-6	many	TGTGCCAGCAGTTCACAGGGAATGTCTGGGGCCAACGTCCTGACTTTC	CASSSQGMSGANVLTF
TRBV27	-	TRBJ2-5	few	TGTGCCAGCAGTCCGAGTCCCCCTTCGCGGCAGCAAGAGACCCAGTACTTC	CASSPSPPSRQQETQYF
TRBV5-1	-	TRBJ1-1	few	TGCGCCAGCAGACTGGGGAGGGAGAACACTGAAGCTTTCTTT	CASRLGRENTEAFF
TRBV12-3/TRBV12-4	-	TRBJ2-5	-	TGTGCCAGCAGTCCCCCGATGGAGACCCAGTACTTC	CASSPPMETQYF
TRBV20-1	TRBD1	TRBJ1-5	many	TGCAGTGCTAGAGTAGGACAGGGGGCTTTCGGTCAGCCCCAGCATTTT	CSARVGQGAFGQPQHF
TRBV29-1	TRBD1	TRBJ2-5	-	TGCAGCGCTGGGACAGGGAAAGAGACCCAGTACTTC	CSAGTGKETQYF
TRBV7-3	TRBD2	TRBJ2-1	-	TGTGCCAGCAGCTTACGTGGACTAGCGGCCTACAATGAGCAGTTCTTC	CASSLRGLAAYNEQFF
TRBV15	-	TRBJ1-6	few	TGTGCCACCAGCAGAGATGGCAGGCAGAGTAATTCACCCCTCCACTTT	CATSRDGRQSNSPLHF
TRBV20-1	-	TRBJ2-7	-	TGCAGTGCTAATGACGGATTCTACGAGCAGTACTTC	CSANDGFYEQYF
TRBV4-1	TRBD1	TRBJ2-7	-	TGCGCCAGCAGCCAAGTCTTGAACAGGGGCGACGAGCAGTACTTC	CASSQVLNRGDEQYF
TRBV2	-	TRBJ2-1	few	TGTGCCAGCAGTCCCTCTCAGACCTATGAGCAGTTCTTC	CASSPSQTYEQFF
TRBV30	TRBD2	TRBJ2-2	many	TGTGCCTGGAGCTCCCATCGTGGGGGGGACACCGGGGAGCTGTTTTTT	CAWSSHRGGDTGELFF
TRBV7-8	-	TRBJ1-5	many	TGTGCCAGCAGCTTAAGGAGCCATAGCAATCAGCCCCAGCATTTT	CASSLRSHSNQPQHF
TRBV20-1	TRBD2	TRBJ2-3	many	TGCAGTGCTCCCCGGGCTAGCGGAGTGTTCACAGATACGCAGTATTTT	CSAPRASGVFTDTQYF
TRBV6-6	-	TRBJ2-2	-	TGTGCCAGCAGTTACGGCGGGGTGCCGAACACCGGGGAGCTGTTTTTT	CASSYGGVPNTGELFF
TRBV21-1	-	TRBJ2-2	many	TGTGCCAGCAGAGGGGCAGGGCCCGTCGGCCCCTTAACCGGGGAGCTGTTTTTT	CASRGAGPVGPLTGELFF
TRBV11-2	-	TRBJ2-3	many	TGTGCCAGCAGCGAAAGAGTGGCGACGACCACAGATACGCAGTATTTT	CASSERVATTTDTQYF
TRBV20-1	TRBD1	TRBJ2-7	few	TGCAGTGCTAGAGATCATGGACAGGGGAGTTACGAGCAGTACTTC	CSARDHGQGSYEQYF
TRBV6-2/TRBV6-3	TRBD2	TRBJ2-1	-	TGTGCCAGCGCGGGACTAGCAAACAATGAGCAGTTCTTC	CASAGLANNEQFF
TRBV7-2	-	TRBJ2-1	many	TGTGCCAGCAGCCCCCAGGCGAGCTCCTACAATGAGCAGTTCTTC	CASSPQASSYNEQFF
TRBV18	TRBD1	TRBJ1-1	many	TGTGCCAGCTCTCGAGGACAGGGAATGAACACTGAAGCTTTCTTT	CASSRGQGMNTEAFF
TRBV7-6	-	TRBJ2-7	-	TGTGCCAGCAGCCAAATCATAGGGGGGGAGCAGTACTTC	CASSQIIGGEQYF
TRBV10-3	-	TRBJ2-7	many	TGTGCCACCGAGGGCTACTCCTACGAGCAGTACTTC	CATEGYSYEQYF
TRBV4-1	-	TRBJ1-4	many	TGCGCCAGCAGCCAAGATACAGGATCTGAAAAACTGTTTTTT	CASSQDTGSEKLFF
TRBV30	-	TRBJ2-1	many	TGTGCCTGGAGTATGGCGACGCGAGACTCTAATGAGCAGTTCTTC	CAWSMATRDSNEQFF
TRBV2	-	TRBJ1-5	many	TGTGCCAGCAGGTGGACCGGGACCCACCAGCCCCAGCATTTT	CASRWTGTHQPQHF
TRBV6-2/TRBV6-3	TRBD1	TRBJ1-2	-	TGTGCCAGCAGTTTTCGACAGGGCGCCGGCTACACCTTC	CASSFRQGAGYTF
TRBV4-1	-	TRBJ1-2	many	TGCGCCAGCAGCCCTGGGTTCTATGGCTACACCTTC	CASSPGFYGYTF
TRBV20-1	TRBD2	TRBJ2-7	few	TGCAGTGCTGCCGGACTAGCGGGGATACGCCAAACCGAGCAGTACTTC	CSAAGLAGIRQTEQYF
TRBV30	TRBD1	TRBJ1-1	many	TGTGCCTGGAGGAATCCGGGACAGGGGAATTTGGCTTTCTTT	CAWRNPGQGNLAFF
TRBV7-9	-	TRBJ1-6	-	TGTGCCAGCAGCGTGAGAGGGCTGAATTCACCCCTCCACTTT	CASSVRGLNSPLHF
TRBV7-2	-	TRBJ1-1	few	TGTGCCAGCAGCCCCCGACAGGAGAAGAGTAGATTTGAAGCTTTCTTT	CASSPRQEKSRFEAFF
TRBV19	-	TRBJ1-4	-	TGTGCCAGTAGTAGCCCGAACCTGGGTGAAAAACTGTTTTTT	CASSSPNLGEKLFF
TRBV20-1	-	TRBJ1-1	-	TGCAGTGTTCCTGGAGCGGGGGGCGCCGGAACTGAAGCTTTCTTT	CSVPGAGGAGTEAFF
TRBV30	TRBD2	TRBJ2-7	-	TGTGCCTGGAGGGTAGCGGGGGGCTACGAGCAGTACTTC	CAWRVAGGYEQYF
TRBV11-2	-	TRBJ2-2	few	TGTGCCAGCAGCTTAGTCGGGCACACCGGGGAGCTGTTTTTT	CASSLVGHTGELFF
TRBV6-5	-	TRBJ2-1	-	TGTGCCAGCAGTTACGACAGCTACAATGAGCAGTTCTTC	CASSYDSYNEQFF